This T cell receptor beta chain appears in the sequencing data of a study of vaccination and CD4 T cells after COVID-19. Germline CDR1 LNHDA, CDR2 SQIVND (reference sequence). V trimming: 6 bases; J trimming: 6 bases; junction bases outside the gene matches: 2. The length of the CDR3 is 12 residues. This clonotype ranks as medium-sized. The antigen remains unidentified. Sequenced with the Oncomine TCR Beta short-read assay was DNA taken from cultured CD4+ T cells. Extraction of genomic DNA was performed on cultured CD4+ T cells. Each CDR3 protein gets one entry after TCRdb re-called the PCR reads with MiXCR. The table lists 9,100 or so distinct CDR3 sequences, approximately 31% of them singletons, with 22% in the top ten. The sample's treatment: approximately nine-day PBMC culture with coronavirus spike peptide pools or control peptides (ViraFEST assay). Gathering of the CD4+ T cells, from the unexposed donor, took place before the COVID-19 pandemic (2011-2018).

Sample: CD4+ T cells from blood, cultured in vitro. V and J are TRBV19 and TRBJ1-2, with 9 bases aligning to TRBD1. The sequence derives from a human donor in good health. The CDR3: CASRGQGDGYTF. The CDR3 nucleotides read TGTGCCAGTAGGGGACAGGGAGATGGCTACACCTTC.